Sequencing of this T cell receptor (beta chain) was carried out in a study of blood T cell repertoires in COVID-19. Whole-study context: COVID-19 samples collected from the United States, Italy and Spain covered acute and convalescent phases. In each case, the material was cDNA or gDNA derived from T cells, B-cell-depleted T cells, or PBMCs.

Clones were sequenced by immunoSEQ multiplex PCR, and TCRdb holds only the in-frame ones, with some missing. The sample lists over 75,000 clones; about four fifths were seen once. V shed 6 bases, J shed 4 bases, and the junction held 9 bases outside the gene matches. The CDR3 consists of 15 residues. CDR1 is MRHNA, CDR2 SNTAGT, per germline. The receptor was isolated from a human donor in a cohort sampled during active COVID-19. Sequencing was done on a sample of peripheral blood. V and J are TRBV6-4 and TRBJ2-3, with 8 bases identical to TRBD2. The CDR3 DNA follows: TGTGCCAGCAGCATAGGGGCGGGAGGTGCAGATACGCAGTATTTT. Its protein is CASSIGAGGADTQYF.